This T cell receptor (beta chain) was captured by sequencing in a study of CD8 T cells in Susac syndrome. Study-level findings and limits: As the study acknowledged, the number of individuals in its TCR sequencing and HLA analysis was relatively small.

In regard to this clonotype: As yet, its antigen is unknown.

The sequenced target, TCR beta, came from blood CD8+ and CD4+ T cells. The CDR3 is 12 residues long. Trimming shortened V by 3 bases and J by 9 bases, and 14 bases separated the two germline ends. Germline CDR1 reads GTSNPN; CDR2 reads SVGIG (reference sequence). Reverse transcription of about 0.45 to 1 ug RNA was performed with random hexamers. In TCRdb, the immunoSEQ multiplex PCR reads were re-called with MiXCR into one record per CDR3 protein. This sample has 180,000 or so distinct CDR3 sequences, with approximately 94% found just once. The chain joins TRBV30 to TRBJ2-5; D is unresolved. The sequenced sample was CD4+ T cells from PBMCs. The source of this sequence is a human donor in good health. The CDR3 DNA sequence: TGTGCCTGGAGCATATCGAGTGGGGCCCAGTACTTC. Protein: CAWSISSGAQYF.